This passage covers 25 T cell receptor beta chains from one sample sequenced in a study of cytomegalovirus exposure and HLA in healthy donors. In the PCR, 60 Vbeta and 13 Jbeta primers were used. Sequenced by immunoSEQ multiplex PCR; TCRdb stores in-frame clones only, minus some. The table counts 190,000 or so clones; roughly 0.74% lies in the top ten. Input material: PBMCs. The origin of the receptors is a boy aged 10-17 years in good health and CMV-seronegative.

The chain is built from TRBV11-1 and TRBJ1-1; 10 bases are shared with TRBD1. CDR3 length equals 15 residues. V dropped 4 bases and J dropped 1; count of bases not matched to a gene: 3. Germline CDR1 reads SGHAT; CDR2 reads FQDESV (reference sequence). The CDR3 bases are TGTGCCAGCAGCTCCGGGACAGGGGCGAACACTGAAGCTTTCTTT. This encodes CASSSGTGANTEAFF.

This rearrangement joins TRBV4-1 to TRBJ2-7, with a weak D call TRBD2 (5 bases). CDR1 is MGHRA, CDR2 YSYEKL, per germline. The CDR3 consists of 18 residues. Between the trimmed V and J ends, which lost 0 bases and 5 bases, there was a span of 23 bases. The CDR3 coding sequence is TGCGCCAGCAGCCAAGACCCCCCCCGTGGCGGGTTACGGGACGAGCAGTACTTC. Amino acid sequence: CASSQDPPRGGLRDEQYF.

The V and J genes are TRBV7-2 and TRBJ2-3; 16 bases line up with TRBD2. Germline CDR1 is SGHTA and CDR2 is FQGNSA. The CDR3 loop spans 20 amino acids. V was clipped by 0 bases and J by 7 bases; unmatched bases: 13. This chain's CDR3 is CASSLAPGLAGGLARNTQYF. The CDR3 DNA reads as TGTGCCAGCAGCTTAGCCCCGGGACTAGCGGGGGGGCTCGCGCGGAATACGCAGTATTTT.

The chain recombines TRBV30 with TRBJ2-5, with D maybe TRBD2 (6 bases). V was pared by 5 bases and J by 4 bases, with 23 bases between. The germline CDR1 and CDR2 sequences are GTSNPN and SVGIG (reference sequence). The CDR3 totals 16 residues. The CDR3 DNA sequence: TGTGCCTGGGCCCCGTTTGGTGGGGGGAAGAGAGAGACCCAGTACTTC. Amino acid sequence: CAWAPFGGGKRETQYF.

The V and J genes are TRBV5-1 and TRBJ2-2; a weak D match, TRBD1 (6 bases). Trimming stripped 4 bases from V and 3 bases from J, with 16 bases between. This CDR3 is built from 16 residues. Germline CDR1 is SGHRS and CDR2 is YFSETQ. CDR3 in amino acids: CASSGGISSYTGELFF. The DNA for the CDR3 is TGCGCCAGCAGCGGGGGCATTTCGTCATACACCGGGGAGCTGTTTTTT.

The V gene is TRBV25-1, the J gene TRBJ2-7; 7 bases are shared with TRBD2. This CDR3 is 15 amino acids long. Germline V lookup: CDR1 MGHDK, CDR2 SYGVNS. The trim removed 9 bases at V and 0 bases at J, leaving 11 bases unmatched. CDR3 DNA sequence: TGTGCCAGGGAGGCGGGGGACCAAAGCTCCTACGAGCAGTACTTC. Protein product: CAREAGDQSSYEQYF.

The chain couples TRBV7-2 to TRBJ1-1; TRBD1 aligns across 7 bases. Germline loops: CDR1 SGHTA, CDR2 FQGNSA. The CDR3 has 15 amino acids. The ends lost 1 base at V and 5 bases at J; junction bases unmatched: 7. CDR3 in DNA: TGTGCCAGCAGCTTAGTTACGACAGGGCGGACTGAAGCTTTCTTT. The encoded protein is CASSLVTTGRTEAFF.

This chain uses TRBV6-6 with TRBJ1-3, with D possibly matching TRBD1 (6 bases). The CDR3 consists of 15 residues. In germline, CDR1 is MNHNY, CDR2 SVGAGI (reference sequence). Deletions cut 6 bases from V and 2 bases from J, with 14 bases between. CDR3 coding DNA: TGTGCCAGCAGCTACGGACAGAGAACTGGAAACACCATATATTTT. This codes for CASSYGQRTGNTIYF.

The chain has TRBV30 and TRBJ2-7; 8 nucleotides line up with TRBD1. Germline CDR1 and CDR2: GTSNPN and SVGIG (reference sequence). J lost 2 bases, V lost 5 bases, and 8 bases had no gene match. The CDR3 consists of 14 residues. The CDR3 region has the DNA TGTGCCTGGGGGGGGCAGGGGGCCGCCTACGAGCAGTACTTC. Translating gives CAWGGQGAAYEQYF.

The CDR3 sequence: CASSLSGGGADTQYF. The CDR3 bases are TGTGCCAGCAGCCTTAGCGGGGGCGGCGCAGATACGCAGTATTTT. The chain employs TRBV7-2 and TRBJ2-3; 9 nucleotides line up with TRBD2. This CDR3 has 15 residues. Germline CDR1 is SGHTA and CDR2 is FQGNSA. J lost 4 bases, V lost 5 bases, and 7 bases had no gene match.

The gene calls are TRBV11-2 and TRBJ1-1; possible D gene TRBD1, 5 bases. The germline gives CDR1 SGHAT, CDR2 FQNNGV. Trimming took off 5 bases at V and 5 bases at J, with 18 bases between the two ends. This CDR3 spans 15 amino acids. The CDR3 DNA reads as TGTGCCAGCAGCCCGCGGGGACCAACGATGACTGAAGCTTTCTTT. Translating gives CASSPRGPTMTEAFF.

The V call is TRBV30, the J call TRBJ1-1; perhaps TRBD1 as D (6 bases). This CDR3 comprises 14 residues. With 1 base removed from V and 10 bases from J, the gap between germline ends came to 19 bases. Germline-derived CDR1 and CDR2 are GTSNPN and SVGIG (reference sequence). The CDR3 spells CAWSEVRGIKVAFF. The CDR3 DNA sequence: TGTGCCTGGAGTGAAGTCAGGGGTATTAAGGTAGCTTTCTTT. Variable domain in full (rest from reference TRBV30 and TRBJ1-1): SQTIHQWPATLVQPVGSPLSLECTVEGTSNPNLYWYRQAAGRGLQLLFYSVGIGQISSEVPQNLSASRPQDRQFILSSKKLLLSDSGFYLCAWSEVRGIKVAFFGQGTRLTVV.

The chain links TRBV4-1 to TRBJ1-5; 8 bases line up with TRBD1. Germline lookup yields CDR1 MGHRA and CDR2 YSYEKL. Trimming took 1 base from V and 6 from J; bases not matched to a gene: 11. This CDR3 is built from 17 residues. The CDR3 DNA sequence: TGCGCCAGCAGCCAAGGAGCGGCCAGGGGGCGGGGTCAGCCCCAGCATTTT. It codes for CASSQGAARGRGQPQHF.

This rearrangement joins TRBV2 to TRBJ1-3; a weak D match, TRBD1 (5 bases). Deletions cut 0 bases from V and 5 bases from J, with 11 bases between. The CDR3 has 15 residues. CDR1 and CDR2 (germline): SNHLY, FYNNEI. Here the CDR3 reads CASSEAVRARNTIYF. In DNA form, the CDR3 reads TGTGCCAGCAGTGAAGCAGTCAGGGCTAGAAACACCATATATTTT.

The chain has TRBV27 and TRBJ1-4; 7 positions agree with TRBD1. The CDR3 consists of 15 residues. From germline, CDR1 is MNHEY and CDR2 SMNVEV (reference sequence). Germline trimming cut 7 bases from V and 8 bases from J; bases unmatched to any gene: 13. CDR3 coding DNA: TGTGCCAGCAACCGAGGGGGACAGAGTTACGAAAAACTGTTTTTT. Its protein is CASNRGGQSYEKLFF.

The chain recombines TRBV5-8 with TRBJ1-5; possibly TRBD1 for D (6 bases). V gave up 0 bases and J gave up 4 bases, with 17 bases separating them. This CDR3 spans 17 amino acids. The germline gives CDR1 SGHTS, CDR2 YDEGEE. CDR3 residues: CASSLAGTRKRNQPQHF. Here the CDR3 DNA reads TGTGCCAGCAGCTTGGCCGGGACACGCAAACGAAATCAGCCCCAGCATTTT. Filled out from reference TRBV5-8 and TRBJ1-5, the complete variable domain reads EAGVTQSPTHLIKTRGQQATLRCSPISGHTSVYWYQQALGLGLQFLLWYDEGEERNRGNFPPRFSGRQFPNYSSELNVNALELEDSALYLCASSLAGTRKRNQPQHFGDGTRLSIL.

This sequence joins TRBV7-9 and TRBJ1-1; D unclear. Germline CDR1 reads SEHNR; CDR2 reads FQNEAQ (reference sequence). V lost 11 bases and J lost 1, with 14 bases in between. CDR3 length: 13 residues. The CDR3 sequence is CASERVPNTEAFF. CDR3 coding DNA: TGTGCCTCCGAAAGAGTTCCGAACACTGAAGCTTTCTTT.

Comment on this clone: The same CDR3 arises from other DNA sequences in this sample as well. The chain recombines TRBV7-9 with TRBJ1-5; D is uncertain. CDR3 length: 12 amino acids. Germline V gene sequence: CDR1 SEHNR, CDR2 FQNEAQ (reference sequence). With 1 base removed from V and 6 bases from J, the gap between germline ends came to 4 bases. CDR3 sequence reads: CASSLGSQPQHF. CDR3 sequence (DNA): TGTGCCAGCAGCTTAGGCAGTCAGCCCCAGCATTTT.

This chain connects TRBV7-2 to TRBJ2-7; the D is unclear. V was pared by 6 bases and J by 2 bases, with 11 bases between. The CDR3 runs 13 residues. Germline-derived CDR1 and CDR2 are SGHTA and FQGNSA. Here the CDR3 reads CASSSSGPYEQYF. CDR3 coding DNA: TGTGCCAGCAGTTCTTCCGGTCCCTACGAGCAGTACTTC.

V is TRBV7-9 and J is TRBJ2-7; D unclear. V lost 0 bases and J lost 4, with 4 bases in between. The CDR3 consists of 12 residues. Per germline, CDR1 SEHNR and CDR2 FQNEAQ (reference sequence). CDR3 DNA: TGTGCCAGCAGCTTAGCGGAGTACGAGCAGTACTTC. It encodes CASSLAEYEQYF.

The chain employs TRBV30 and TRBJ2-7; a possible D gene is TRBD1 (6 bases). Trimming took off 8 bases at V and 1 base at J, with 15 bases between the two ends. This CDR3 region has 13 residues. Germline CDR1 GTSNPN, CDR2 SVGIG (reference sequence). DNA for the CDR3: TGTGCCAGAGAAGGGGGACGATCCTACGAGCAGTACTTC. Its translation: CAREGGRSYEQYF.

CDR3 in DNA: TGTGCCACTTCCGGGTCCTACGAGCAGTACTTC. This codes for CATSGSYEQYF. This chain links TRBV28 with TRBJ2-7; no definite D call. This CDR3 region has 11 residues. Germline V gene sequence: CDR1 MDHEN, CDR2 SYDVKM. Between the trimmed V and J ends, which lost 10 bases and 1 base, there was a span of 8 bases.

The chain employs TRBV12-5 and TRBJ1-4, with D possibly TRBD1 on 6 matching bases. The CDR3 totals 15 residues. CDR1 is LGHNT and CDR2 is FRNRAP in the germline V gene. V dropped 0 bases and J dropped 3 bases, with 8 bases sitting between them. Here the CDR3 reads CASGLVQGPNEKLFF. The CDR3 bases are TGTGCTAGTGGTTTGGTACAGGGCCCTAATGAAAAACTGTTTTTT.

The chain couples TRBV7-6 to TRBJ2-5; maybe TRBD1 (6 bases). V was pared by 9 bases and J by 2 bases, with 13 bases between. Germline lookup yields CDR1 SGHVS and CDR2 FNYEAQ. The CDR3 is 13 residues long. The CDR3 DNA follows: TGTGCCAGTGTGCCTGACAGGCAAGAGACCCAGTACTTC. It yields the protein CASVPDRQETQYF.

This chain uses TRBV6-5 with TRBJ2-7, with D maybe TRBD1 (5 bases). Trimming took 6 bases from V and 3 from J, leaving 15 bases between them. This CDR3 is built from 14 residues. From germline, CDR1 is MNHEY and CDR2 SVGAGI. CDR3 in DNA: TGTGCCAGCAGCCTGGGGCCGTCTTTCTACGAGCAGTACTTC. Protein sequence: CASSLGPSFYEQYF.